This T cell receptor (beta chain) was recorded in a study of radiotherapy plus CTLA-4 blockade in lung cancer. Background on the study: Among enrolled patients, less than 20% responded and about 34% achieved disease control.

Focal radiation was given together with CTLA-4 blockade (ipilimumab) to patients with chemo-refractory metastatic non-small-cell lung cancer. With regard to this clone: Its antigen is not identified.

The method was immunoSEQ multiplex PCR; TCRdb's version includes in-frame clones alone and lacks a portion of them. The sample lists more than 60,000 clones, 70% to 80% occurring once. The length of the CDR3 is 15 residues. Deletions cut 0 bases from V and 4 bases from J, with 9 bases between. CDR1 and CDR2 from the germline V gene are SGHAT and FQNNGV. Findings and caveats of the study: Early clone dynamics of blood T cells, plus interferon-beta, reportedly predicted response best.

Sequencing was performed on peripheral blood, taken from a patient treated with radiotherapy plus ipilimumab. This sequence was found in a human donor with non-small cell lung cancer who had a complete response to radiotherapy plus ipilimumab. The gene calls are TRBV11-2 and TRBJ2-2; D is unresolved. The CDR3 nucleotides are TGTGCCAGCAGCTTAGATTTGAGATTCACCGGGGAGCTGTTTTTT. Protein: CASSLDLRFTGELFF.